These 15 T cell receptor beta chains share one sample of origin, sequenced in a study of control samples from healthy donors and cancer patients. The data were produced by immunoSEQ multiplex PCR, yet TCRdb's version contains in-frame clones alone and is incomplete. Of about 76,000 clones in the sample, roughly nine tenths are singletons; the top ten hold about 9.9%. The specimen was PBMCs. These receptors all stem from a woman in her forties or fifties with colorectal cancer.

The chain couples TRBV6-4 to TRBJ1-6; perhaps TRBD1 as D (6 bases). Trimming pared 2 bases from V and 2 bases from J, leaving 19 bases between. The CDR3 is 19 residues long. CDR1 and CDR2 from the germline V gene are MRHNA and SNTAGT. CDR3 sequence (DNA): TGTGCCAGCAGTGACCCGCGAGGGCGGGGGGCTCCCTATAATTCACCCCTCCACTTT. This translates into CASSDPRGRGAPYNSPLHF.

The chain joins TRBV4-1 to TRBJ2-7; 8 nucleotides align to TRBD1. The CDR3 covers 13 residues. Germline V CDR1 and CDR2: MGHRA, YSYEKL. Trimming removed 5 bases from V and 3 bases from J; junction bases left unmatched: 3. CDR3 protein: CASSYGQGYEQYV. The CDR3 DNA reads TGCGCCAGCAGCTACGGACAGGGCTACGAGCAGTACGTC.

This chain joins TRBV7-2 and TRBJ1-2, with 9 bases identical to TRBD1. Losses at the gene ends were 0 bases for V and 5 bases for J; bases not matched to a gene: 7. Germline V CDR1 and CDR2: SGHTA, FQGNSA. This CDR3 contains 16 residues. The CDR3 reads CASSLAHTGGPYGYTF. The CDR3 DNA is TGTGCCAGCAGCTTAGCCCATACAGGGGGCCCATATGGCTACACCTTC. The entire variable domain, with the rest obtained from reference TRBV7-2 and TRBJ1-2, is as follows: GAGVSQSPSNKVTEKGKDVELRCDPISGHTALYWYRQSLGQGLEFLIYFQGNSAPDKSGLPSDRFSAERTGGSVSTLTIQRTQQEDSAVYLCASSLAHTGGPYGYTFGSGTRLTVV.

The CDR3 DNA reads as TGTGCCAGCAGCGCCAGGTACGGGGGCTATATCACAGATACGCAGTATTTT. It is translated as CASSARYGGYITDTQYF. V usage is TRBV5-6 and J usage is TRBJ2-3; D is tentatively TRBD1 or TRBD2 (6 bases each). CDR1 SGHDT and CDR2 YYEEEE come from the germline V gene. The CDR3 has 17 amino acids. V was cut by 4 bases and J by 2 bases, with 20 bases left in between.

This chain joins TRBV15 and TRBJ2-2; TRBD1 aligns across 7 bases. Germline values: CDR1 LNHNV, CDR2 YYDKDF (reference sequence). The CDR3 length is 16 residues. Losses at the gene ends were 3 bases for V and 4 bases for J; bases not matched to a gene: 8. CDR3 DNA sequence: TGTGCCACCAGCAGCTACGACAGGGCCGCCACCGGGGAGCTGTTTTTT. It yields the protein CATSSYDRAATGELFF.

The CDR3, as DNA: TGTGCCAGCAGCCAAGGATGGGAGGGGGCGCGTAGGAAATCGGATGAAAAACTGTTTTTT. Protein: CASSQGWEGARRKSDEKLFF. V and J are TRBV3-1 (or the pseudogene TRBV3-2) and TRBJ1-4, with 7 bases identical to TRBD1. V gave up 1 base and J gave up 6 bases; unmatched junction bases: 20. The CDR3 spans 20 residues. The germline V gene encodes CDR1 LGHDT and CDR2 YNNKEL (reference sequence).

This rearrangement joins TRBV15 to TRBJ1-1; D unclear. Trimming left V 1 base short and J 7 bases short, with 7 bases between. CDR1 is LNHNV and CDR2 is YYDKDF in the germline V gene (reference sequence). This CDR3 is built from 12 residues. The CDR3 loop is CATSRATHEAFF. The DNA for the CDR3 is TGTGCCACCAGCAGAGCGACGCATGAAGCTTTCTTT.

The chain is built from TRBV7-2 and TRBJ2-2; D gene unclear. Germline CDR1 and CDR2: SGHTA and FQGNSA. The CDR3 has 15 amino acids. V gave up 5 bases and J gave up 5 bases, with 15 bases separating them. CDR3 in amino acids: CASSRSALRTGELFF. Written as DNA, the CDR3 is TGTGCCAGCAGCCGTTCGGCCCTGAGGACCGGGGAGCTGTTTTTT.

The chain carries TRBV5-5 and TRBJ1-2, with D tentatively TRBD1 (5 bases). CDR3 length: 17 residues. Germline V CDR1 and CDR2: SGHKS, YYEKEE (reference sequence). V was pared by 1 base and J by 3 bases, with 19 bases between. As DNA, the CDR3 is TGTGCCAGCAGCTTGCAATTCGGGGCTTCTATTTACTATGGCTACACCTTC. Translating it yields CASSLQFGASIYYGYTF.

The chain combines TRBV28 with TRBJ1-5; D not resolved. Trimming cost V 5 bases and J 3 bases, with 11 bases left between them. The CDR3 length is 14 residues. Germline CDR1 reads MDHEN; CDR2 reads SYDVKM. The CDR3 sequence is CASSVWRDNQPQHF. The CDR3 region has the DNA TGTGCCAGCAGTGTCTGGAGGGACAATCAGCCCCAGCATTTT.

The J gene is TRBJ2-1, the V gene TRBV29-1; TRBD2 is a possible D gene (5 bases). Trimming took off 4 bases at V and 0 bases at J, with 10 bases between the two ends. From germline, CDR1 is SQVTM and CDR2 ANQGSEA. CDR3 length: 14 amino acids. In DNA form, the CDR3 reads TGCAGCGTTGTAGCCGGGAACTCCTACAATGAGCAGTTCTTC. Encoded protein: CSVVAGNSYNEQFF.

The gene calls are TRBV6-6 and TRBJ2-2; a possible D gene is TRBD2 (5 bases). Trimming removed 0 bases from V and 3 bases from J, with 11 bases in between. This CDR3 comprises 16 residues. CDR1 is MNHNY, CDR2 SVGAGI, per germline (reference sequence). The CDR3 DNA follows: TGTGCCAGCAGTTACTCCCCGGGAAAGGACACCGGGGAGCTGTTTTTT. Protein: CASSYSPGKDTGELFF.

In this sample, this clone is medium-sized. The V and J genes are TRBV6-5 and TRBJ1-1, with 10 bases that match TRBD1. V was pared by 4 bases and J by 10 bases, with 3 bases of the junction left unmatched. Germline V gives CDR1 MNHEY, CDR2 SVGAGI. The CDR3 covers 12 residues. The CDR3 DNA sequence: TGTGCCAGCAGTTCCGACAGGGGGCGAGCTTTCTTT. Translating it yields CASSSDRGRAFF.

V and J are TRBV27 and TRBJ1-2, with 8 nucleotides matching TRBD1. Germline CDR1 is MNHEY and CDR2 is SMNVEV (reference sequence). V was pared by 7 bases and J by 4 bases, with 5 bases of the junction left unmatched. This CDR3 is 13 amino acids long. As DNA, the CDR3 is TGTGCCAGCACCCAAGGACAGGGCTATGGCTACACCTTC. Translating it yields CASTQGQGYGYTF.

This clone was counted once. The chain links TRBV30 to TRBJ1-5; no firm D call. The V gene's germline CDR1 is GTSNPN and CDR2 SVGIG (reference sequence). CDR3 length: 15 amino acids. The V end lost 3 bases, the J end lost 3 bases, and 15 bases lay between the germline ends. CDR3 region: CAWRSGRGSNQPQHF. The DNA for the CDR3 is TGTGCCTGGAGGAGTGGGAGAGGGTCCAATCAGCCCCAGCATTTT. Together with reference TRBV30 and TRBJ1-5, the CDR3 gives the full variable domain: SQTIHQWPATLVQPVGSPLSLECTVEGTSNPNLYWYRQAAGRGLQLLFYSVGIGQISSEVPQNLSASRPQDRQFILSSKKLLLSDSGFYLCAWRSGRGSNQPQHFGDGTRLSIL.